Included here is one TCR beta chain sequence, with context. No cognate antigen has been identified for it. Base qualities are not at hand, and no much larger clone is one base apart. Receptors were amplified or captured by 5' RACE. The reads were generated on a NextSeq 500. In the TCR library protocol, unique molecular identifiers were attached to individual cDNA molecules to correct for PCR bias and sequencing error. Sequencing covered both TCR alpha and beta chains, and within each sample the abundances of alpha and beta sequences were tightly co-correlated. The original pipeline was this. Decombinator V4 was used to annotate TCR sequences for V gene, J gene and CDR3. Expanded TCRs were defined as changing significantly between any two time points under a Poisson model with p below 0.0001. Abundances of TCRs were expressed as counts per million after normalisation to the total number of TCRs sequenced in each sample. MAIT TCRs were defined by TRAV1-2 paired with TRAJ12, TRAJ20 or TRAJ33, and iNKT TCRs by TRAV10 paired with TRAJ18. VDJdb, accessed on 1 November 2021, was searched for TCRs annotated for CMV, EBV and SARS-CoV-2, and TCRs annotated for more than one antigen were excluded. Using fastp trimming at Q25 and MiXCR clonotype assembly, TCRdb reanalyzed the public sequencing data and kept in-frame beta chains. Rows with a matching CDR3 protein are joined into one entry that keeps the most common DNA and genes. The V and J calls were determined by TCRdb, not by the authors. The sample yields fewer than 85,000 distinct CDR3 sequences; about 14% were counted once. Approximately 3.8% of the sample lies in the top ten.

The data were obtained in a study of early T cells in non-severe SARS-CoV-2 infection (dated by TCRdb to the early 2020s). About the full investigation: Because TCR sequencing was done on bulk RNA from unsorted whole blood, the alpha and beta chains could not be paired. Here is what the overall study found, with its caveats: VDJdb matching was skewed toward anti-spike CD8 responses and likely underestimated virus-specific expansions, missing private and CD4 specificities.

CDR3 length: 12 amino acids, cysteine to phenylalanine. The DNA shown is the 36-base CDR3, in frame from base 1. Set within a cohort of healthcare workers in London, UK, this nested case-control study involved weekly PCR testing of nasopharyngeal swabs along with blood sampling. Healthcare workers were enrolled in the week of the UK lockdown, from 23 to 31 March 2020, and were followed every week for up to roughly 15 weeks. The chain couples TRBV21-1 to TRBJ1-2. TRBV21-1 is assigned pseudogene status. Sequenced material: whole blood, taken at baseline. The sequence derives from an adult who was a healthcare worker with PCR-confirmed SARS-CoV-2 infection or an uninfected control (not recorded which). The CDR3 sequence is CASTPEGRSYTF. The sequence in DNA is TGTGCCAGCACCCCAGAGGGTAGGAGCTACACCTTC.